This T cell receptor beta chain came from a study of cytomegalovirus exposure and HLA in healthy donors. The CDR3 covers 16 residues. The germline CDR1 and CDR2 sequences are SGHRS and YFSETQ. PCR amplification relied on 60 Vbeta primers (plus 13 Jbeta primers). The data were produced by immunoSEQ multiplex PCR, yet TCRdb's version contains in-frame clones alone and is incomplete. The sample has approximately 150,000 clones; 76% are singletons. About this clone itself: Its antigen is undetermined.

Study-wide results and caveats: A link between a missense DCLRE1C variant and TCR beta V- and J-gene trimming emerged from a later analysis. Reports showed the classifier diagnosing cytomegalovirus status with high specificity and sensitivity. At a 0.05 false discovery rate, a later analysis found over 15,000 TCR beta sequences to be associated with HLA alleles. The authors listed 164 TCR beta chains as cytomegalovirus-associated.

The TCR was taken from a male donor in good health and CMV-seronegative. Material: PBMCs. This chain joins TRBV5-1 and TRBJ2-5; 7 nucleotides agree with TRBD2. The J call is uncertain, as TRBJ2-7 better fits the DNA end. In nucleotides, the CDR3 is TGCGCCAGCAGCTTGGAGGCTAGCGGAGGGACCTACGAGCAGTACTTC. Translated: CASSLEASGGTYEQYF.